A selection of T cell receptor beta chains follows, all from one sample in a study of tumor-infiltrating lymphocytes in primary liver carcinoma. MiXCR, applied by TCRdb to the multiplex PCR reads, yields one record per CDR3 protein. The sample includes about 54,000 distinct CDR3 sequences, 60% to 75% of them seen just once. The specimen sequenced was liver tumor tissue from sampling region 2. The receptors stem from a man aged 40-49 years with primary liver carcinoma and hepatitis B virus infection. Both conserved end residues are part of each CDR3.

j_call: TRBJ1-1; v_call: TRBV29-1; cdr3_aa: CSVDGQGATEAFF
j_call: TRBJ2-7; v_call: TRBV12-3/TRBV12-4; cdr3_aa: CASTREYYEQYF
j_call: TRBJ2-2; v_call: TRBV4-1; cdr3_aa: CVSGQGRGGELFF
j_call: TRBJ2-5; v_call: TRBV6-1; cdr3_aa: CVSSGERNVQETQYF
j_call: TRBJ2-3; v_call: TRBV10-2; cdr3_aa: CATFSRVHTQYF
j_call: TRBJ2-2; v_call: TRBV7-8; cdr3_aa: CASSDGLAGIGELFF
j_call: TRBJ2-2; v_call: TRBV11-2; cdr3_aa: CANNYDRDRVGTGELFF
j_call: TRBJ2-5; v_call: TRBV6-1; cdr3_aa: CASSELAGAFGTQYF
j_call: TRBJ2-1; v_call: TRBV29-1; cdr3_aa: CSVTGRRGDEQFF
j_call: TRBJ2-7; v_call: TRBV10-3; cdr3_aa: CATNRDSSHDQYF
j_call: TRBJ2-2; v_call: TRBV28; cdr3_aa: CASSTPWRAAGELFF
j_call: TRBJ2-1; v_call: TRBV5-4; cdr3_aa: CVSSPEAGTSSYNEQFF
j_call: TRBJ2-7; v_call: TRBV11-2; cdr3_aa: CASSATQGGQVHGLCEQYF
j_call: TRBJ2-5; v_call: TRBV27; cdr3_aa: CASSLGSGRDPGETQYF
j_call: TRBJ2-3; v_call: TRBV14; cdr3_aa: CTSSDNPGTTSTDTQYF
j_call: TRBJ2-3; v_call: TRBV12-3/TRBV12-4; cdr3_aa: CASSFTGDTLSSDTQYF
j_call: TRBJ1-1; v_call: TRBV7-3; cdr3_aa: CASSREVDTEAFF
j_call: TRBJ2-7; v_call: TRBV6-1; cdr3_aa: CTSSNGPYEQYF
j_call: TRBJ2-3; v_call: TRBV12-3/TRBV12-4; cdr3_aa: CASSTSGSADTQYF
j_call: TRBJ1-6; v_call: TRBV10-2; cdr3_aa: CASSEWISPLHF
j_call: TRBJ1-5; v_call: TRBV12-3/TRBV12-4; cdr3_aa: CASSFHWTGLNQPQHF
j_call: NA; v_call: TRBV14; cdr3_aa: CASSQVGSDTQHF
j_call: TRBJ2-7; v_call: TRBV10-3; cdr3_aa: CAISGLADHDQYF
j_call: NA; v_call: TRBV12-3/TRBV12-4; cdr3_aa: CASSFGTGSNQPQYF
j_call: TRBJ2-5; v_call: TRBV5-6; cdr3_aa: CASSFTGRETQYF
j_call: TRBJ2-5; v_call: TRBV29-1; cdr3_aa: CSGAAAPQETQHF
j_call: TRBJ1-2; v_call: TRBV13; cdr3_aa: CASCFYREAYGYIF
j_call: TRBJ2-5; v_call: TRBV12-3/TRBV12-4; cdr3_aa: CASGLGRQETLYF
j_call: TRBJ1-6; v_call: TRBV28; cdr3_aa: CASRRSGGYNSPLHF
j_call: TRBJ2-3; v_call: TRBV28; cdr3_aa: CASSFPLPSLPSTDTQYF
j_call: TRBJ1-1; v_call: TRBV11-2; cdr3_aa: CASMSVGRNTEAFF
j_call: TRBJ1-1; v_call: TRBV10-3; cdr3_aa: CAISGDRANIEAFF
j_call: TRBJ1-5; v_call: TRBV20-1; cdr3_aa: CSARAREGLIQPQHF
j_call: TRBJ2-1; v_call: TRBV19; cdr3_aa: CASSGGLLGGEQFF
j_call: TRBJ2-6; v_call: TRBV6-1; cdr3_aa: CASTFVWGSSGANVPTF
j_call: TRBJ2-3; v_call: TRBV4-2; cdr3_aa: CAGSQAPQTTDTQYF
j_call: TRBJ2-5; v_call: TRBV12-3/TRBV12-4; cdr3_aa: CASSSQDRESKETQYF
j_call: TRBJ1-3; v_call: TRBV11-2; cdr3_aa: CASSLDLDYSGNTIYF
j_call: TRBJ1-5; v_call: TRBV28; cdr3_aa: CASRGKGALPQHF
j_call: TRBJ2-2; v_call: TRBV11-2; cdr3_aa: CANSFVALVGTGELFF
j_call: TRBJ2-1; v_call: TRBV7-8; cdr3_aa: CASSLDRHYNEQFF
j_call: TRBJ2-3; v_call: TRBV11-2; cdr3_aa: CARSPPTSGSMDTQYF
j_call: TRBJ2-2; v_call: TRBV28; cdr3_aa: CASSFLGGVKELFF
j_call: TRBJ1-1; v_call: TRBV4-1; cdr3_aa: CASSQSSVNSETFF
j_call: TRBJ1-2; v_call: TRBV5-6; cdr3_aa: CVNSFQGARGFGYTF
j_call: TRBJ1-5; v_call: TRBV6-6; cdr3_aa: CTSSNRDRGNLPQHF